This TCR beta chain was identified in a study of graft-versus-host responses after intestinal transplantation. About the research overall: Each recipient received anti-thymocyte globulin induction, then tacrolimus and steroids for 3 to 4 years.

The table lists this clone with a count of one. The antigen remains unidentified. Overall study results and limits: Subjects displaying graft-donor T cell macrochimerism possessed elevated graft-versus-host to host-versus-graft clonal ratios inside allografts.

Generated by immunoSEQ multiplex PCR, the TCRdb table keeps only in-frame clones and is missing some. Of about 90,000 clones listed, 80% to 85% are singletons. The TCR was taken from a human donor who received an intestinal transplant. Sequenced here: unstimulated CD4+ T cells sorted from spleen or lymph node cells, sampled before intestinal transplant.

The chain's CDR3 is CASSPGGRETQYF. CDR3 sequence (DNA): TGCGCCAGCAGCCCAGGGGGGCGGGAGACCCAGTACTTC. V and J are TRBV5-1 and TRBJ2-5, with D possibly TRBD1 on 7 matching bases. V was clipped by 4 bases and J by 5 bases, with 12 bases between them. The germline gives CDR1 SGHRS, CDR2 YFSETQ. CDR3 length: 13 amino acids.